Listed here is a single TCR beta chain. This receptor's antigen is unknown. No quality values exist for individual bases; no much larger clone is one base distant. The collaborating institutions used their own protocols to collect whole blood in K2EDTA tubes. For TCRbeta analysis, collaborators shipped samples as frozen whole blood, isolated PBMCs, or DNA extracted from either of those sample types. This entry is derived from a study of blood T cell repertoires in COVID-19 (TCRdb year 2020). About the investigation overall: The collaborator samples originated in the United States, Italy and Spain and spanned the acute and convalescent phases of COVID-19. The material from the prospective study consisted of cDNA or gDNA derived from T cells, B-cell-depleted T cells, or PBMCs. Samples were obtained from the ongoing ImmuneRACE study (first 160 participants) and from 1,254 subjects provided by 6 global collaborators. Where available, HLA class I and class II types were taken from metadata supplied by the sample provider and were not determined by assay-based typing. The repertoires were made available in a free public database intended to serve as a resource for research on the immune response to SARS-CoV-2. The sample metadata nearly always contained a de-identified subject ID, COVID-19 status, age in years and sex. Deeply sampled blood TCRbeta repertoires from subjects exposed to, actively infected with, or recovered from COVID-19 were included in the dataset. Broad study findings and their caveats: The quantity of clinical and demographic metadata differed by source and by participant and was supplied without curation.

CDR1 and CDR2 were assigned from the germline V gene as LGHNA and YSLEER. Relative to germline, V is 1 base shorter and J is 7 bases shorter, with 22 bases between their ends. The CDR3 runs 17 residues from the cysteine to the phenylalanine. The entry retains the CDR3 DNA only, 51 bases that are in frame from base 1. TCRbeta CDR3 regions were amplified from genomic DNA by means of the immunoSEQ Assay, a bias-controlled multiplex PCR. The paper's data handling went like this. Nucleated cell counts per sample were estimated from amplification of reference gene primers within the assay. To quantify the absolute abundance of each unique TCRbeta CDR3 rearrangement, sequence reads were collapsed and filtered. For each sample, productive Simpson clonality was calculated as the square root of Simpson's diversity index across productive rearrangements. TCRdb stores this immuneACCESS table with in-frame sequences only. Part of the clones is absent; in the studies checked, under half of the shortfall reflects unresolved V genes, and no reason is known for the rest. Clonal size and the V and J genes are those of that table, whereas D and trimming came from the DNA. For this sample there are approximately 300,000 clones; about 86% appear just once. About 1.2% of the sample comes from the top ten.

Sequences were obtained from peripheral blood. The chain links TRBV4-3 with TRBJ1-2; TRBD1 is a weak D gene call, 5 bases matching. The source is a woman aged 45-65 years with acute or convalescent COVID-19. The DNA sequence reads TGCGCCAGCAGCCAAGGGGAGGGGCGCCACACCAGAGGTGGCTACACCTTC. Translated, this is CASSQGEGRHTRGGYTF.